This T cell receptor beta chain is from a study of T cell repertoires in cytomegalovirus infection. Study in general: An indication of both CMV infection and matching HLA type came from public TCR beta signatures. Study findings and constraints: Identification of carriers of CMV plus the relevant HLA was achieved through cumulative public TCR beta family frequency.

TCRdb reanalysed the reads using MiXCR and keeps one entry per CDR3 protein. Of around 800,000 distinct CDR3 sequences detected, approximately 32% appear once; the ten largest clones hold 9.5% to 15%. The CDR3 is made up of 12 amino acids. With 7 bases removed from V and 6 bases from J, the gap between germline ends came to 13 bases. CDR1 SNHLY and CDR2 FYNNEI come from the germline V gene. There are a few counts of this clonotype. Its antigen is undetermined. The starting material was cultured CD8+ T cells from PBMCs, obtained from culture after CMV antigen stimulation. The chain links TRBV2 to TRBJ2-7; D is perhaps TRBD2 (6 bases). This TCR came from a human donor in good health (CMV status not recorded). Some clones in this sample may be carry-over from other donors' samples. The CDR3 loop reads CASTDPGLEQYF. The CDR3 bases are TGTGCCAGCACCGACCCGGGACTCGAGCAGTACTTC.